Following are 32 T cell receptor beta chains from one sample sequenced in a study of cytomegalovirus exposure and HLA in healthy donors listed by TCRdb under 2017. The library relied on the immunoSEQ multiplex PCR assay. A mixture of 60 forward primers for TCR Vbeta segments and 13 reverse primers for TCR Jbeta segments was used in the multiplex PCR. Held by TCRdb, this immuneACCESS table contains in-frame sequences only and omits some clones. Under half of the omission traces to an unresolved V gene where checked; the cause of the rest is unknown. For this sample there are roughly 180,000 clones; around 75% appear just once. The top ten clonotypes cover about 3.1% of the sample. Sequenced input: PBMCs. The receptors here all came from a female donor in good health and CMV-seronegative.

V usage is TRBV5-1 and J usage is TRBJ2-3; 9 bases align to TRBD2. CDR1 is SGHRS, CDR2 YFSETQ, per germline. This CDR3 contains 15 residues. Trimming cost V 4 bases and J 1 base; bases outside gene matches: 4. CDR3 DNA sequence: TGCGCCAGCAGCGCGCTAGCGGGGCGCACAGATACGCAGTATTTT. Residues: CASSALAGRTDTQYF.

J is TRBJ2-1 and V is TRBV4-3, with 10 bases aligning to TRBD2. J gave up 12 bases and V 0 bases, and 11 bases lay outside the gene matches. CDR3 length equals 16 residues. Germline lookup yields CDR1 LGHNA and CDR2 YSLEER. For the CDR3, the DNA is TGCGCCAGCAGCCAAGATCTTTGGGAGAGCGGGAGGGTGCAGTTCTTC. Its protein product is CASSQDLWESGRVQFF.

J is TRBJ1-2 and V is TRBV7-2, with 8 bases matching TRBD1. The CDR3 runs 15 residues. CDR1 is SGHTA and CDR2 is FQGNSA in the germline V gene. With 6 bases clipped from V and 4 bases from J, the junction kept 10 bases outside the gene matches. The CDR3 DNA is TGTGCCAGCAGTCGAGACAGGGGCTACTCCTATGGCTACACCTTC. Its translation is CASSRDRGYSYGYTF.

The V and J genes are TRBV19 and TRBJ1-2; 7 bases are a match to TRBD1. The CDR3 length is 14 residues. J lost 4 bases, V lost 0 bases, and 2 bases had no gene match. Looked up from germline, CDR1 is LNHDA and CDR2 is SQIVND (reference sequence). CDR3 nucleotides: TGTGCCAGTAGTATAGAGGACAGGAGCTATGGCTACACCTTC. It is translated as CASSIEDRSYGYTF.

The chain employs TRBV11-1 and TRBJ1-1; TRBD1 agrees at 12 bases. CDR3 length: 14 residues. The ends lost 5 bases at V and 5 bases at J; junction bases unmatched: 3. The germline V gene has CDR1 SGHAT and CDR2 FQDESV (reference sequence). The CDR3 coding sequence is TGTGCCAGCAGCCGGGGACAGGGGGCTACTGAAGCTTTCTTT. It is translated as CASSRGQGATEAFF.

This clone was found a few times. The V and J genes are TRBV5-1 and TRBJ2-5, with 9 bases aligning to TRBD2. With V trimmed by 1 base and J by 4 bases, 5 bases remained unmatched. Looked up from germline, CDR1 is SGHRS and CDR2 is YFSETQ. The CDR3 contains 15 residues. In nucleotides, the CDR3 is TGCGCCAGCAGCTTGTCGACTAGCGGTGGAGAGACCCAGTACTTC. Amino acid sequence: CASSLSTSGGETQYF.

The CDR3: CAISTGTVAYEQYF. CDR3 coding DNA: TGTGCCATCAGTACCGGGACAGTGGCCTACGAGCAGTACTTC. The chain links TRBV10-3 to TRBJ2-7, with TRBD1 matching over 7 bases. The CDR3 covers 14 residues. Trimming removed 5 bases from V and 2 bases from J; junction bases left unmatched: 6. Germline-derived CDR1 and CDR2 are ENHRY and SYGVKD.

This chain joins TRBV7-8 and TRBJ2-7; 8 bases are a match to TRBD1. From germline, CDR1 is SGHVS and CDR2 FQNEAQ. V was pared by 6 bases and J by 3 bases, with 7 bases of the junction left unmatched. CDR3 size: 14 residues. The CDR3 here is CASRTGEINYEQYF. CDR3 coding DNA: TGTGCCAGCAGGACAGGGGAAATAAACTACGAGCAGTACTTC. Full variable domain (outside the CDR3, taken from reference TRBV7-8 and TRBJ2-7): GAGVSQSPRYKVAKRGQDVALRCDPISGHVSLFWYQQALGQGPEFLTYFQNEAQLDKSGLPSDRFFAERPEGSVSTLKIQRTQQEDSAVYLCASRTGEINYEQYFGPGTRLTVT.

This chain uses TRBV7-2 with TRBJ2-1; weak D call: TRBD1 (5 bases). This CDR3 is built from 14 residues. Germline CDR1 is SGHTA and CDR2 is FQGNSA. V was cut by 7 bases and J by 0 bases, with 10 bases left in between. CDR3 sequence: CASTAGSSYNEQFF. The CDR3 DNA is TGTGCCAGCACGGCAGGGTCCTCCTACAATGAGCAGTTCTTC.

The genes are TRBV7-3 and TRBJ2-1; D ambiguous. The germline gives CDR1 SGHTA, CDR2 FQGTGA. Trimming pared 4 bases from V and 5 bases from J, leaving 12 bases between. The CDR3 loop spans 14 amino acids. The CDR3 sequence is CASSSPGGNNEQFF. In DNA form, the CDR3 reads TGTGCCAGCAGCTCCCCCGGCGGAAACAATGAGCAGTTCTTC.

The chain links TRBV9 to TRBJ1-3, with TRBD1 matching over 11 bases. The germline V gene has CDR1 SGDLS and CDR2 YYNGEE. J gave up 4 bases and V 3 bases, and 12 bases lay outside the gene matches. CDR3 size: 18 residues. CDR3 loop: CASSERNTGQGAGNTIYF. CDR3 nucleotides: TGTGCCAGCAGCGAGCGCAATACAGGACAGGGGGCGGGAAACACCATATATTTT.

The rearrangement uses TRBV2 and TRBJ2-7; D possibly corresponds to TRBD2 (6 bases). The CDR3 length is 14 residues. Trimming stripped 5 bases from V and 4 bases from J, with 15 bases between. CDR1 and CDR2 (germline): SNHLY, FYNNEI. CDR3 residues: CASSPDRGRYEQYF. Written as DNA, the CDR3 is TGTGCCAGCAGTCCAGATCGGGGGAGGTACGAGCAGTACTTC.

This chain joins TRBV10-3 and TRBJ2-1; 13 nucleotides agree with TRBD2. The CDR3 extends over 18 amino acids. Germline V gives CDR1 ENHRY, CDR2 SYGVKD. After removal of 2 bases from V and 8 bases from J, the junction contained 12 bases not matched to a gene. The CDR3: CAISEGTSGKRSLYEQFF. The CDR3 coding sequence is TGTGCCATCAGTGAGGGGACTAGCGGGAAACGTTCTTTATATGAGCAGTTCTTC.

The rearrangement links TRBV9 to TRBJ2-1, with D possibly being TRBD2 (5 bases). V lost 3 bases and J 8 bases, leaving 18 bases between the germline ends. Germline-derived CDR1 and CDR2 are SGDLS and YYNGEE. The length of the CDR3 is 15 residues. The CDR3 DNA is TGTGCCAGCAGCGCCTCCGGGATCCCGACGGATGAGCAGTTCTTC. It is translated as CASSASGIPTDEQFF.

The chain combines TRBV29-1 with TRBJ1-1; weak D call: TRBD1 (5 bases). Germline CDR1 is SQVTM and CDR2 is ANQGSEA. With 7 bases removed from V and 1 base from J, the gap between germline ends came to 10 bases. The CDR3 is 12 residues long. CDR3 residues: CSGQGTNTEAFF. Written as DNA, the CDR3 is TGCAGCGGTCAGGGTACGAACACTGAAGCTTTCTTT.

This clone appeared a single time. The rearrangement joins TRBV6-1 to TRBJ2-3, with no clear D. The CDR3 extends over 15 amino acids. V was shortened by 4 bases and J by 4 bases, with 15 bases between the two germline ends. Per germline, CDR1 MNHNS and CDR2 SASEGT. This CDR3 is CASSVRPLTSDTQYF. The CDR3 region has the DNA TGTGCCAGCAGTGTTCGCCCCCTAACCTCAGATACGCAGTATTTT.

CDR3 sequence reads: CASSLTGETQYF. The DNA for the CDR3 is TGTGCCAGCAGCCTAACGGGAGAGACCCAGTACTTC. The V gene is TRBV11-2, the J gene TRBJ2-5; D ambiguous. Germline CDR1 reads SGHAT; CDR2 reads FQNNGV. The CDR3 consists of 12 residues. V was clipped by 5 bases and J by 4 bases, with 8 bases between them.

The chain employs TRBV2 and TRBJ1-5, with 7 bases fitting TRBD1. Germline V lookup: CDR1 SNHLY, CDR2 FYNNEI. This CDR3 is built from 14 residues. The V segment lost 6 bases and the J segment 2 bases; nucleotides outside the gene matches: 4. The CDR3 loop is CASRGTARNQPQHF. As DNA, the CDR3 is TGTGCCAGCAGAGGGACAGCCCGCAATCAGCCCCAGCATTTT.

V is TRBV7-3 and J is TRBJ2-7; 8 bases are shared with TRBD1. Germline lookup yields CDR1 SGHTA and CDR2 FQGTGA. The CDR3 length is 15 residues. V was clipped by 5 bases and J by 3 bases; unmatched bases: 9. CDR3 nucleotides: TGTGCCAGCAGCCGACAGACGACAGGGGTCTACGAGCAGTACTTC. This gives the protein CASSRQTTGVYEQYF. Combining the CDR3 with reference TRBV7-3 and TRBJ2-7 gives the whole variable domain GAGVSQTPSNKVTEKGKYVELRCDPISGHTALYWYRQSLGQGPEFLIYFQGTGAADDSGLPNDRFFAVRPEGSVSTLKIQRTERGDSAVYLCASSRQTTGVYEQYFGPGTRLTVT.

The chain is built from TRBV5-1 and TRBJ2-2, with 14 bases identical to TRBD2. V shed 4 bases, J shed 7 bases, and the junction held 9 bases outside the gene matches. Per germline, CDR1 SGHRS and CDR2 YFSETQ. The CDR3 consists of 17 residues. This CDR3 is CASSEQTSGGASGELFF. Here the CDR3 DNA reads TGCGCCAGCAGCGAACAGACTAGCGGGGGGGCGAGCGGGGAGCTGTTTTTT.

The chain is built from TRBV28 and TRBJ2-1; D gene ambiguous. The germline V gene encodes CDR1 MDHEN and CDR2 SYDVKM. The CDR3 length is 13 residues. Trimming took 7 bases from V and 14 from J, leaving 21 bases between them. The chain's CDR3 is CASTLNTGPAEFF. DNA of the CDR3: TGTGCCAGCACCCTGAACACTGGTCCCGCGGAGTTCTTC.

The J gene is TRBJ2-1, the V gene TRBV5-1, with 7 bases that match TRBD2. The V gene's germline CDR1 is SGHRS and CDR2 YFSETQ. The ends lost 4 bases at V and 5 bases at J; junction bases unmatched: 6. This CDR3 spans 14 amino acids. The CDR3 bases are TGCGCCAGCAGCCTAGCCACTAGCGACAATGAGCAGTTCTTC. Its translation is CASSLATSDNEQFF.

The gene calls are TRBV2 and TRBJ1-6; TRBD1 aligns across 7 bases. Germline V gene data show CDR1 as SNHLY and CDR2 as FYNNEI. J was trimmed by 7 bases and V by 8 bases; bases with no gene match: 5. This CDR3 spans 13 amino acids. The DNA of the CDR3 is TGTGCCAGCCGGGACAGAGAAAATTCACCCCTCCACTTT. It specifies CASRDRENSPLHF.

Regarding this clone: Sequence at one end of the junction differs from germline and may be a read error. The chain combines TRBV5-1 with TRBJ1-2; 7 nucleotides match TRBD1. The CDR3 is 17 amino acids. Germline V gene sequence: CDR1 SGHRS, CDR2 YFSETQ. The CDR3 DNA reads TGCGCCAGCAGCGCAGACGACAGGGTTCACCCTAACTATGGCCACACCTTC. Translating it yields CASSADDRVHPNYGHTF. Filled out from reference TRBV5-1 and TRBJ1-2, the complete variable domain reads KAGVTQTPRYLIKTRGQQVTLSCSPISGHRSVSWYQQTPGQGLQFLFEYFSETQRNKGNFPGRFSGRQFSNSRSEMNVSTLELGDSALYLCASSADDRVHPNYGHTFGSGTRLTVV.

The chain is built from TRBV28 and TRBJ2-7; perhaps TRBD2 as D (6 bases). The length of the CDR3 is 14 residues. From germline, CDR1 is MDHEN and CDR2 SYDVKM. V lost 3 bases, J lost 3 bases, and 12 bases lay in between. DNA for the CDR3: TGTGCCAGCAGTTTGGGAGGATCGTACTACGAGCAGTACTTC. This translates into CASSLGGSYYEQYF.

V is TRBV5-1 and J is TRBJ1-6; tentative D call: TRBD1 (6 bases). Germline assignment: CDR1 SGHRS and CDR2 YFSETQ. The length of the CDR3 is 15 residues. Trimming took off 0 bases at V and 9 bases at J, with 13 bases between the two ends. CDR3 residues: CASSLGTAPASPLHF. The CDR3 bases are TGCGCCAGCAGCTTGGGGACAGCACCCGCTTCACCCCTCCACTTT.

This chain uses TRBV2 with TRBJ1-6; TRBD1 might be the D (6 bases). CDR3 size: 15 residues. Trimming removed 4 bases at V and 1 base at J, with 8 bases between. Germline lookup yields CDR1 SNHLY and CDR2 FYNNEI. CDR3 region: CASSGQVSYNSPLHF. As DNA, the CDR3 is TGTGCCAGCAGTGGACAGGTGTCCTATAATTCACCCCTCCACTTT.

The chain is built from TRBV6-5 and TRBJ1-2; possibly TRBD1 for D (5 bases). The germline V and J ends were trimmed by 4 bases and 3 bases, with 12 bases remaining between them. This CDR3 is built from 14 residues. Germline-derived CDR1 and CDR2 are MNHEY and SVGAGI. The CDR3 loop is CASSWRGGDYGYTF. In DNA, the CDR3 is TGTGCCAGCAGTTGGCGGGGAGGGGACTATGGCTACACCTTC.

This chain uses TRBV4-1 with TRBJ2-5; D possibly corresponds to TRBD1 (5 bases). The CDR3 length is 15 residues. Germline CDR1 is MGHRA and CDR2 is YSYEKL. V lost 2 bases to trimming and J lost 5 bases, with 15 bases between them. CDR3: CASSQFDTGLETQYF. The CDR3 nucleotides are TGCGCCAGCAGCCAATTTGATACAGGTCTGGAGACCCAGTACTTC.

The chain links TRBV30 to TRBJ1-5; no reliable D call. The CDR3 consists of 13 residues. Germline V lookup: CDR1 GTSNPN, CDR2 SVGIG (reference sequence). V lost 3 bases to trimming and J lost 0 bases, with 6 bases between them. The CDR3 DNA reads TGTGCCTGGAGCGGGTATAGCAATCAGCCCCAGCATTTT. The encoded protein is CAWSGYSNQPQHF.

This chain joins TRBV6-6 and TRBJ2-7; D is undetermined. CDR1 is MNHNY, CDR2 SVGAGI, per germline (reference sequence). The V and J ends lost 10 bases and 2 bases respectively, with 15 bases between them. The CDR3 is 13 amino acids. The CDR3 DNA is TGTGCCACCCACGGTGAAGTCCCCTACGAGCAGTACTTC. Protein sequence: CATHGEVPYEQYF.

This chain links TRBV13 with TRBJ2-5; TRBD1 matches 7 bases. The CDR3 has 16 residues. V trimming: 4 bases; J trimming: 2 bases; junction bases outside the gene matches: 10. The V gene's germline CDR1 is PRHDT and CDR2 FYEKMQ (reference sequence). The CDR3, as DNA: TGTGCCAGCAGCTCCACCGGGACAGCCGATCAAGAGACCCAGTACTTC. Amino acid sequence: CASSSTGTADQETQYF.